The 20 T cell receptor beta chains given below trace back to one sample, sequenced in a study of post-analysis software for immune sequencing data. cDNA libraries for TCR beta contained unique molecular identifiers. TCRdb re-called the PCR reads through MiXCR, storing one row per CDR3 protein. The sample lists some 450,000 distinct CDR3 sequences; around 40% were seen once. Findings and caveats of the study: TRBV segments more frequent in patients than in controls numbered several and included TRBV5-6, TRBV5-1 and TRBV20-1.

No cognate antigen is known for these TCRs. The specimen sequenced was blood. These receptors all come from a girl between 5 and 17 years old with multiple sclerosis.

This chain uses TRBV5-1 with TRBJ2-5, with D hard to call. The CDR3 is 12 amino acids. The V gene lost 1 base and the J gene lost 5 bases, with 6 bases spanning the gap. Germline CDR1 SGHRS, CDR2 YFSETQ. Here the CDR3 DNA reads TGCGCCAGCAGCTTGCTTTTTGAGACCCAGTACTTC. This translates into CASSLLFETQYF. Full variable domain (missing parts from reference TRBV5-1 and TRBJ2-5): KAGVTQTPRYLIKTRGQQVTLSCSPISGHRSVSWYQQTPGQGLQFLFEYFSETQRNKGNFPGRFSGRQFSNSRSEMNVSTLELGDSALYLCASSLLFETQYFGPGTRLLVL.

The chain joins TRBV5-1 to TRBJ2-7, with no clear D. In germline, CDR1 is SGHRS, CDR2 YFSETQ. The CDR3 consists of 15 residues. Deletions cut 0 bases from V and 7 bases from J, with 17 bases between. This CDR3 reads CASSLAVGSYNEQYF. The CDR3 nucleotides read TGCGCCAGCAGCTTGGCCGTGGGTTCCTACAATGAGCAGTACTTC. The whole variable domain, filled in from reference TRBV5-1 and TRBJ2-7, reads KAGVTQTPRYLIKTRGQQVTLSCSPISGHRSVSWYQQTPGQGLQFLFEYFSETQRNKGNFPGRFSGRQFSNSRSEMNVSTLELGDSALYLCASSLAVGSYNEQYFGPGTRLTVT.

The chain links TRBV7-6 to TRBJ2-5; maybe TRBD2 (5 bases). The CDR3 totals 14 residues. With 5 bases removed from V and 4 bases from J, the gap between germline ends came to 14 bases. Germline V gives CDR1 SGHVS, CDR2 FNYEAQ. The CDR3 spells CASSPWTASETQYF. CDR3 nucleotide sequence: TGTGCCAGCAGCCCTTGGACTGCATCAGAGACCCAGTACTTC.

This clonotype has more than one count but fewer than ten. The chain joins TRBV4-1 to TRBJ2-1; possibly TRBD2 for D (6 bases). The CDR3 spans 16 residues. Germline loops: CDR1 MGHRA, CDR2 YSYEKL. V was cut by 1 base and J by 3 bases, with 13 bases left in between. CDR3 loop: CASSQVRLAIYNEQFF. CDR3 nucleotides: TGCGCCAGCAGCCAAGTCCGGCTAGCGATCTACAATGAGCAGTTCTTC.

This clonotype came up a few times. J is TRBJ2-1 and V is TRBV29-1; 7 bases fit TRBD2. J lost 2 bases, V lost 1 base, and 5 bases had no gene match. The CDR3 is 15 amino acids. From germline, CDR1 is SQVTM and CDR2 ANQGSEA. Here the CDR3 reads CSVEAGGMAYNEQFF. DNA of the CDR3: TGCAGCGTTGAAGCCGGGGGGATGGCCTACAATGAGCAGTTCTTC.

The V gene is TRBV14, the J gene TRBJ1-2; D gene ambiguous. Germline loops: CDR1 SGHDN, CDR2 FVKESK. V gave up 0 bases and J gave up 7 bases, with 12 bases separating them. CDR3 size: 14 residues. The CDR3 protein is CASSQEYGLGGYTF. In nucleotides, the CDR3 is TGTGCCAGCAGCCAAGAATACGGGTTAGGTGGCTACACCTTC.

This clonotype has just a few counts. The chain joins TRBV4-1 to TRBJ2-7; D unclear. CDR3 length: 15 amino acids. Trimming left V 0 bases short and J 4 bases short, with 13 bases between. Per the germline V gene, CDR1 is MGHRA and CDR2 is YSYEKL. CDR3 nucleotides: TGCGCCAGCAGCCAAGACGAGGCGGAACCTTACGAGCAGTACTTC. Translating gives CASSQDEAEPYEQYF.

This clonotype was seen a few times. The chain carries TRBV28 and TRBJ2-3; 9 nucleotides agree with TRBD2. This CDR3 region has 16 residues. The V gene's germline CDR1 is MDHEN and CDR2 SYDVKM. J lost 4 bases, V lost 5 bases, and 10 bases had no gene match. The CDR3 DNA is TGTGCCAGCAGTCCCCTGGCGGGAGGGGGGCCAGATACGCAGTATTTT. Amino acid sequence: CASSPLAGGGPDTQYF. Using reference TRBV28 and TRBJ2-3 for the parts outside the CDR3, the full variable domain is DVKVTQSSRYLVKRTGEKVFLECVQDMDHENMFWYRQDPGLGLRLIYFSYDVKMKEKGDIPEGYSVSREKKERFSLILESASTNQTSMYLCASSPLAGGGPDTQYFGPGTRLTVL.

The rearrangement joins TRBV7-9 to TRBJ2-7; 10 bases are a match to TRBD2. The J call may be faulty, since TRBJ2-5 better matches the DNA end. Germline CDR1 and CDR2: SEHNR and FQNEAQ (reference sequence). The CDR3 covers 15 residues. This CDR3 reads CASSSSSGSRETQYF. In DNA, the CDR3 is TGTGCCAGCAGCTCATCTAGCGGGAGTCGGGAGACCCAGTACTTC.

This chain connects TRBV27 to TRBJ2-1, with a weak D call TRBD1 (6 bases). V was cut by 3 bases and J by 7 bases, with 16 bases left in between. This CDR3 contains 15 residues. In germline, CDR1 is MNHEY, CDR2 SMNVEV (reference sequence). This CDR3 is CASSLPGLGGNEQFF. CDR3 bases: TGTGCCAGCAGTTTGCCCGGGCTAGGGGGAAATGAGCAGTTCTTC.

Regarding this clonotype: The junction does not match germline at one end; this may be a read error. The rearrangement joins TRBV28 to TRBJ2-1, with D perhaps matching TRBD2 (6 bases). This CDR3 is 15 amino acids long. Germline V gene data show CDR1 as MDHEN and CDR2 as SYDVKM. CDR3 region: CASSLYGSSYNEQLF. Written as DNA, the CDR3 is TGTGCCAGCAGTTTATACGGGAGCTCCTACAATGAGCAGTTATTC.

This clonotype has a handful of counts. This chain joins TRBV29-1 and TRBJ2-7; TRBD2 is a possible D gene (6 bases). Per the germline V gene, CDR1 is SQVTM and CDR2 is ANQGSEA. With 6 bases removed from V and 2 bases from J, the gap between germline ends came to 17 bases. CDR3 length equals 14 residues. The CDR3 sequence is CSVTPAGGAYEQYF. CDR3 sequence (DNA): TGCAGCGTGACCCCAGCGGGTGGGGCCTACGAGCAGTACTTC.

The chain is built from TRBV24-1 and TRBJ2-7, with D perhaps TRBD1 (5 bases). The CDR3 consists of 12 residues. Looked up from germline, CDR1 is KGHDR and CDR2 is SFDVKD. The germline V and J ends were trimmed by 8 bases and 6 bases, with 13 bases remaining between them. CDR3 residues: CATISSQGEQYF. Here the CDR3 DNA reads TGTGCCACCATTTCATCCCAGGGCGAGCAGTACTTC.

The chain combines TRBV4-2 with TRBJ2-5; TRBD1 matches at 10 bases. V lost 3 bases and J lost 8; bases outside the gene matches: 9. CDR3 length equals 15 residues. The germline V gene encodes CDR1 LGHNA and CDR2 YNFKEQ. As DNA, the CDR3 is TGTGCCAGCAGCCAGCTGGGACAGGGGATGGGAACCCAGTACTTC. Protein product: CASSQLGQGMGTQYF.

The CDR3 protein is CASRWTSGAQETQYF. The CDR3 nucleotides read TGCGCCAGCAGATGGACTAGCGGGGCTCAAGAGACCCAGTACTTC. The chain combines TRBV5-1 with TRBJ2-5; 12 nucleotides align to TRBD2. The junction had 4 bases not matched to a gene; V was cut back by 5 bases and J by 2 bases. Per germline, CDR1 SGHRS and CDR2 YFSETQ. This CDR3 contains 15 residues. Filled out from reference TRBV5-1 and TRBJ2-5, the complete variable domain reads KAGVTQTPRYLIKTRGQQVTLSCSPISGHRSVSWYQQTPGQGLQFLFEYFSETQRNKGNFPGRFSGRQFSNSRSEMNVSTLELGDSALYLCASRWTSGAQETQYFGPGTRLLVL.

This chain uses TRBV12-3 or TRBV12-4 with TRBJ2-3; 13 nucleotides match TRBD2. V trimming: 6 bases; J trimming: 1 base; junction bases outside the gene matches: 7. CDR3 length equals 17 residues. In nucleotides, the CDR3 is TGTGCCAGCAGCCCTACTAGCGGGAGGGACGGCACAGATACGCAGTATTTT. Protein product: CASSPTSGRDGTDTQYF.

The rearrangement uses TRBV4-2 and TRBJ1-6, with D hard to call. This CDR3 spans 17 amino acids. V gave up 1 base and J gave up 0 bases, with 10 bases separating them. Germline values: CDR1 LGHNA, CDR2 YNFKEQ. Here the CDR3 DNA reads TGTGCCAGCAGCCAAGGAAAACTGAGCTCCTATAATTCACCCCTCCACTTT. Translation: CASSQGKLSSYNSPLHF.

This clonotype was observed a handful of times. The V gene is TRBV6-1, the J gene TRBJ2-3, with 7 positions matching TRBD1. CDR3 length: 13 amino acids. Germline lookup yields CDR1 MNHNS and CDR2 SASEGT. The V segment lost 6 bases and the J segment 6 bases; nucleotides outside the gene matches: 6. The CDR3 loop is CASRTGKTDTQYF. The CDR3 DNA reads TGTGCCAGCAGGACAGGGAAGACGGATACGCAGTATTTT.

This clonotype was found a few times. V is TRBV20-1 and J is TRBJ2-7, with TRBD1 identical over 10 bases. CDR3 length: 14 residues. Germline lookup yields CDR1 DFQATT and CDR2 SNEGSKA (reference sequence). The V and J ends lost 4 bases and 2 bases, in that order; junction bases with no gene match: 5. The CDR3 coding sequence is TGCAGTGCTAAGGGGGACAGGGGCGCCTACGAGCAGTACTTC. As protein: CSAKGDRGAYEQYF.

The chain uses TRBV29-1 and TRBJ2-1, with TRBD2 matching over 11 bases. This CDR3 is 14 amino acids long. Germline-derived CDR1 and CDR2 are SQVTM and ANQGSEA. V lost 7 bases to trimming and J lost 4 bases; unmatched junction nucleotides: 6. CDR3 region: CSGGTSGTYNEQFF. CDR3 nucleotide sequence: TGCAGCGGGGGGACTAGCGGTACATACAATGAGCAGTTCTTC.